Listed below are T cell receptor beta chains from one sample, sequenced in a study of blood T cells in healthy people across ages. TCRdb reprocessed the 5' RACE reads with MiXCR, giving one entry per CDR3 protein. The sample lists under 1 million distinct CDR3 sequences; around 42% were seen once. Sequencing used blood. These receptors came from a man aged 55 to 70 in good health. Both conserved end residues are part of each CDR3.

CDR3: CASSAGQKNYGYTF; V: TRBV9
CDR3: CSGGQEGTEAFF; V: TRBV29-1
CDR3: CASSLAGQGTNEQFF; V: TRBV12-3/TRBV12-4
CDR3: CASSHNRDWDGYTF; V: TRBV12-3/TRBV12-4
CDR3: CASSLDGQGESDGYTF; V: TRBV5-1
CDR3: CSARAILAGGIDEQFF; V: TRBV20-1
CDR3: CASSQEIGQDEFF; V: TRBV4-3
CDR3: CSASTGSKNSSLHF; V: TRBV20-1
CDR3: CASRAGTGGQPQHF; V: TRBV12-3/TRBV12-4
CDR3: CASSLVAGGNNEQFF; V: TRBV12-3/TRBV12-4
CDR3: CASSESSVQFF; V: TRBV25-1
CDR3: CASSQDTSGVSSTDTQYF; V: TRBV3-1
CDR3: CASSLGPQGSLGETQYF; V: TRBV7-2
CDR3: CASLADNSYEQYF; V: TRBV7-9
CDR3: CASSYGQDSYNEQYF; V: TRBV11-2
CDR3: CASSRGGDSKETQYF; V: TRBV5-1
CDR3: CASSLKGGGEVGFRYEQYF; V: TRBV7-3
CDR3: CASSAQGSSYNEQFF; V: TRBV12-3/TRBV12-4
CDR3: CASSQVWRGAQETQYF; V: TRBV4-3
CDR3: CASSRDSLQETQYF; V: TRBV7-2
CDR3: CASASLHRGKGSLFF; V: TRBV28
CDR3: CASSLGGALSTDTQYF; V: TRBV7-2
CDR3: CSVVKGPGELFF; V: TRBV29-1
CDR3: CASSAPQGGTEAFF; V: TRBV19
CDR3: CASSQQTQVIDTQYF; V: TRBV18
CDR3: CASSPKRTVYGYTF; V: TRBV4-3
CDR3: CASSPRSGGSYNEQFF; V: TRBV4-1
CDR3: CASSFSPTADYGYTF; V: TRBV5-1